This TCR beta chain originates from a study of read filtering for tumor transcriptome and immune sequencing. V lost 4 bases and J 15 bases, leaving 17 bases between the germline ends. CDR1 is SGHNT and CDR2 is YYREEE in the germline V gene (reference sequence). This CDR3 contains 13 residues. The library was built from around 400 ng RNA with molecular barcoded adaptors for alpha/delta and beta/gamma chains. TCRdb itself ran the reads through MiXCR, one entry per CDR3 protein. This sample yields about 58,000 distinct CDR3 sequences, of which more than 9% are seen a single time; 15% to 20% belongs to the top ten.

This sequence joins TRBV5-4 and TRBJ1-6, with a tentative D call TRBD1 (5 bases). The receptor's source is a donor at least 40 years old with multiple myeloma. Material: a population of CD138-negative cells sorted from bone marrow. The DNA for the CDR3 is TGTGCCAGCAGCAGACCGGGACTCCCTTTCCTCCACTTT. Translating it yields CASSRPGLPFLHF.